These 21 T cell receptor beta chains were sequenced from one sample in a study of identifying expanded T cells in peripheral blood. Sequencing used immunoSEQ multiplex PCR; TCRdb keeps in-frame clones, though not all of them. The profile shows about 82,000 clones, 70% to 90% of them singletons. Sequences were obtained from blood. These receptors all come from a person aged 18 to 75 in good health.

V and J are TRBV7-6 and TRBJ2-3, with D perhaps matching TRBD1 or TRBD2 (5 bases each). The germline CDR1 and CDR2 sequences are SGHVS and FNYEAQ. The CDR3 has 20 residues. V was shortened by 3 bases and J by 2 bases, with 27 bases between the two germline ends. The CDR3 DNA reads TGTGCCAGCAGCTTCGAACCAGGGTCGGGGCGCGTGGGATACACAGATACGCAGTATTTT. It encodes CASSFEPGSGRVGYTDTQYF.

CDR3 DNA sequence: TGTGCCAGCACGGGGGTTTTATCCTCTGGAAACACCATATATTTT. Translating it yields CASTGVLSSGNTIYF. The chain combines TRBV13 with TRBJ1-3, with TRBD1 as a possible D gene (5 bases). This CDR3 spans 15 amino acids. V shed 7 bases and J shed 0 bases, with 13 bases lying between them. Germline V gene data show CDR1 as PRHDT and CDR2 as FYEKMQ (reference sequence).

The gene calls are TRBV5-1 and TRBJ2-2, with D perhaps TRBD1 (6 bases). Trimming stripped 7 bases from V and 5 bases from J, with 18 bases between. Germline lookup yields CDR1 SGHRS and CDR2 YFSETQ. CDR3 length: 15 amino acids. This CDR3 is CASRALGTPTGELFF. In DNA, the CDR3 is TGCGCCAGCCGCGCTTTGGGGACACCGACCGGGGAGCTGTTTTTT.

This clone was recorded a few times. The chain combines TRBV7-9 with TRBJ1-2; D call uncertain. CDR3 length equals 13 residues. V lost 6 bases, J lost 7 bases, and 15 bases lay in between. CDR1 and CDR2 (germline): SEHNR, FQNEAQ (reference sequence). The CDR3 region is CASSADALSGYTF. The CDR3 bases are TGTGCCAGCAGTGCCGATGCGTTGTCTGGCTACACCTTC. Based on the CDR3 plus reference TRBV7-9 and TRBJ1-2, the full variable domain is DTGVSQNPRHKITKRGQNVTFRCDPISEHNRLYWYRQTLGQGPEFLTYFQNEAQLEKSRLLSDRFSAERPKGSFSTLEIQRTEQGDSAMYLCASSADALSGYTFGSGTRLTVV.

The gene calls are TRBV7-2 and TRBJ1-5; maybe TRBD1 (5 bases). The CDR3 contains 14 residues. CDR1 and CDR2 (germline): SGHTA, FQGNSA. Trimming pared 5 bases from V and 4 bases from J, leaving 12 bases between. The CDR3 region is CASSPGRGNQPQHF. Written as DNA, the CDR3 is TGTGCCAGCAGCCCCGGCCGGGGGAATCAGCCCCAGCATTTT.

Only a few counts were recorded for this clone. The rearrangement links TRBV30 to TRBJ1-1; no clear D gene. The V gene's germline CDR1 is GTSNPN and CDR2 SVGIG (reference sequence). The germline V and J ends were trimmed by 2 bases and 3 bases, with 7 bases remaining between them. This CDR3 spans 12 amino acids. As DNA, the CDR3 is TGTGCCTGGAGTCGAGGCTACACTGAAGCTTTCTTT. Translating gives CAWSRGYTEAFF.

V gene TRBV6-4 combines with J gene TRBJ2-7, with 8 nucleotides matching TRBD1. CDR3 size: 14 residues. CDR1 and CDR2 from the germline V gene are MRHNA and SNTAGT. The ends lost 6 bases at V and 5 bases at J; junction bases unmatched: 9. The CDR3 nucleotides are TGTGCCAGCAGCCAGGACAGGGAATCCCACGAGCAGTACTTC. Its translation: CASSQDRESHEQYF.

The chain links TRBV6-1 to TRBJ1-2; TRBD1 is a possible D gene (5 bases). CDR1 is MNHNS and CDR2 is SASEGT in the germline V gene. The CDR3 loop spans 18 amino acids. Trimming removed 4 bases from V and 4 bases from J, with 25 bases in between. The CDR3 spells CASSGSGTEPTSSYGYTF. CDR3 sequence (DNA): TGTGCCAGCAGTGGCTCCGGGACGGAACCAACGAGCTCCTATGGCTACACCTTC.

The CDR3 DNA sequence: TGTGCCAGCAACCGGGACAGGAGGAACACTGAAGCTTTCTTT. Its translation: CASNRDRRNTEAFF. The chain combines TRBV6-1 with TRBJ1-1; 8 bases are shared with TRBD1. Germline CDR1 and CDR2: MNHNS and SASEGT. V shed 7 bases and J 1 base; nucleotides not matched to a gene: 5. The CDR3 extends over 14 amino acids.

As DNA, the CDR3 is TGTGCCATCAGTGAGTCGGTCGGGGCCCACGAGCAGTACTTC. Translating gives CAISESVGAHEQYF. This chain connects TRBV10-3 to TRBJ2-7; possibly TRBD1 or TRBD2 for D (5 bases each). V was clipped by 0 bases and J by 5 bases, with 11 bases between them. Germline V gene sequence: CDR1 ENHRY, CDR2 SYGVKD. The CDR3 has 14 residues.

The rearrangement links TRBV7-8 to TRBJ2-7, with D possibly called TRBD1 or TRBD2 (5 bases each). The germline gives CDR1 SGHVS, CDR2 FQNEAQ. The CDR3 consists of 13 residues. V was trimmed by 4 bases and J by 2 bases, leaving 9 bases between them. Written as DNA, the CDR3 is TGTGCCAGCAGCTGGGGGTCTCCCTACGAGCAGTACTTC. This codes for CASSWGSPYEQYF.

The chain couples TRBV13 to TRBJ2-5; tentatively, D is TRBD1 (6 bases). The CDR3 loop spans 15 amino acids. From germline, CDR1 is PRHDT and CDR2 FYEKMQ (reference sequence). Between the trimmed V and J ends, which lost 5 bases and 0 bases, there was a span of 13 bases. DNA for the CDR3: TGTGCCAGCAGCCTCAATACAGGGTACCAAGAGACCCAGTACTTC. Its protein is CASSLNTGYQETQYF.

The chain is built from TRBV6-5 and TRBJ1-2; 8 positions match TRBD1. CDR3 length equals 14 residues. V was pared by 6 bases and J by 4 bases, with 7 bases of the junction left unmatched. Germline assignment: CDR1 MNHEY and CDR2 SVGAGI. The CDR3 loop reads CASRTGVPLYGYTF. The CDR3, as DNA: TGTGCCAGCAGGACAGGGGTCCCCCTCTATGGCTACACCTTC.

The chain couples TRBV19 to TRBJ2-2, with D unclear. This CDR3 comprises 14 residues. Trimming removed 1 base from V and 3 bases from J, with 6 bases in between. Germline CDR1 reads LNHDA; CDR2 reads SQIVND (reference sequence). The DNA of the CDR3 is TGTGCCAGTAGTATAGGCCAGTACACCGGGGAGCTGTTTTTT. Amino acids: CASSIGQYTGELFF.

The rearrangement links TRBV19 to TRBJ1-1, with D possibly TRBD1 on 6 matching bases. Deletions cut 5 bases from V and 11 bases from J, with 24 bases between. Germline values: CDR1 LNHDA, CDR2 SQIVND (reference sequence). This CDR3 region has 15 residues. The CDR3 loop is CASSWAGTSVDMAFF. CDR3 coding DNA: TGTGCCAGTAGTTGGGCCGGGACATCGGTTGATATGGCTTTCTTT.

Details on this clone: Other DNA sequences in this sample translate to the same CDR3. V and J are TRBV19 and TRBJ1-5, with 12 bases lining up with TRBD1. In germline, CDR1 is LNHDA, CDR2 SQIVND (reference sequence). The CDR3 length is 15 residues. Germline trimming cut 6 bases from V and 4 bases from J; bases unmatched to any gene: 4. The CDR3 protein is CASSRDRGRNQPQHF. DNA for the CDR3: TGTGCCAGTAGCAGGGACAGGGGGCGTAATCAGCCCCAGCATTTT.

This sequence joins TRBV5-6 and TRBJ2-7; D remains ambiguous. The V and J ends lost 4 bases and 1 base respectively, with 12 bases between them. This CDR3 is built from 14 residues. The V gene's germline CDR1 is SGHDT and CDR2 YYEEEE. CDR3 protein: CASSRTVDSYEQYF. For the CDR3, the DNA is TGTGCCAGCAGCCGCACCGTGGATTCCTACGAGCAGTACTTC.

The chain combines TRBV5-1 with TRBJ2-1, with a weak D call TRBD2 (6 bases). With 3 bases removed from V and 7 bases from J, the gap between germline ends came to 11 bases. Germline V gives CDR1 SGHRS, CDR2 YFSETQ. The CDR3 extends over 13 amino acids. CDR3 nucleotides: TGCGCCAGCAGCTCCGGGACTCTGAATGAGCAGTTCTTC. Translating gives CASSSGTLNEQFF.

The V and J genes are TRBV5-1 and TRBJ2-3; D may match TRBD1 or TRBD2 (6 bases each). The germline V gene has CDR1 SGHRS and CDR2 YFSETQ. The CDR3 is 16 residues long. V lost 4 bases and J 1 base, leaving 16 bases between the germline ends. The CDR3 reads CASSVGDTGGTDTQYF. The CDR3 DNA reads TGCGCCAGCAGCGTTGGGGACACGGGGGGCACAGATACGCAGTATTTT.

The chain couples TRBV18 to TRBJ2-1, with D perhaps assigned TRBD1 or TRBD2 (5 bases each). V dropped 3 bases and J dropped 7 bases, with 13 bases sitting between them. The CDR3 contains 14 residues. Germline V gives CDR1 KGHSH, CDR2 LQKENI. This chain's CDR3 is CASSPRLGENEQFF. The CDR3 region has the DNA TGTGCCAGCTCACCCCGCTTGGGGGAAAATGAGCAGTTCTTC.

The CDR3 here is CATSIYREDSPLHF. DNA for the CDR3: TGTGCCACCAGCATATACAGGGAGGATTCACCCCTCCACTTT. The chain links TRBV15 to TRBJ1-6; possibly TRBD1 for D (6 bases). This CDR3 spans 14 amino acids. The V end was cut by 4 bases, the J end by 8 bases, with 12 bases between. CDR1 LNHNV and CDR2 YYDKDF come from the germline V gene (reference sequence).